This T cell receptor beta chain emerged from a study of neurological immune-mediated disorders (dated by TCRdb to the late 2010s). Concerning the study at large: Among the 34 multiple sclerosis patients, relapsing-remitting MS was present in approximately 31 and secondary progressive MS was present in 3. The 95 to 110 TCR-beta libraries covered PBMC samples along with longitudinal samples, technical triplicates, and paired sorted CD4+ and CD8+ T-cell subsets. The cohort was made up of about 68 subjects, consisting of around 14 HAM/TSP patients, 35 or so multiple sclerosis patients and about 20 healthy controls. Using UMI-based sequencing, the study compared peripheral blood TCR-beta repertoires from patients with HTLV-I-associated myelopathy (HAM/TSP), patients with multiple sclerosis, and healthy controls.

cDNA was synthesized by template-switch 5'RACE using a primer with a 10-nucleotide random unique molecular identifier that tagged each TCR transcript. Each sequencing run produced over 170 million TCR-beta sequences covering 15-18 subjects. The RNeasy kit was used for extraction of total RNA. Using the KAPA Real-time Library Amplification kit, TCR-beta VDJ regions were amplified with primers for the TCR constant region and the 5'RACE anchor. A first PCR added sample indexes and Illumina adaptors, after which a second PCR increased the library yield. After Ampure bead purification, the roughly 650 bp TCR product was size-selected on a 2% E-gel SizeSelection system. Library quality was checked on a Bioanalyzer, concentration was measured with Qubit, and libraries were quantified with the Kapa Library Quantification kit before pooling. Paired-end 2 x 150 bp sequencing of the libraries was performed on an Illumina HiSeq 2500. To increase sequence diversity, roughly 25-31% phiX was spiked into each library pool. The authors' pipeline ran thus. Quality-filtered reads were processed with the UMI-based MiGEC pipeline, which removed over 75% of raw TCR sequences during error correction. IMGT germline references were used for alignment of VDJ genes, and clonotypes were defined by a unique CDR3 amino acid sequence together with V-J genes. VDJtools evaluated clonal expansion, Shannon diversity and CDR3 relatedness (CalcPairwiseDistances, ClusterSamples); CLCbio workbench built phylogenetic trees. A clone was classed as expanded if it had 8 or more unique UMIs, a cutoff based on coefficient-of-variation modelling across technical triplicates. The raw public reads went through TCRdb reprocessing: fastp at Q25, MiXCR clone calling, in-frame beta chains kept. CDR3 protein duplicates are merged, each entry listing the most common genes and DNA. TCRdb, not the authors, supplied the V and J calls. The sample table contains about 62,000 distinct CDR3 sequences; only one count was recorded for 4.5% to 5.5% of them. The top ten clonotypes cover 3.4% of the sample.

For unsorted PBMC libraries, 2 million PBMCs were used after storage in RNAlater at -80 degrees C until RNA extraction. Multiple sclerosis patients were enrolled in a US clinical protocol under which disease progression was evaluated by magnetic resonance imaging. Peripheral blood underwent Ficoll-Hypaque density gradient centrifugation to isolate PBMCs, which were then cryopreserved in liquid nitrogen. Broad study findings and their caveats: No identical CDR3 amino acid sequences were found to be shared among expanded clones across subjects, suggesting that TCR-beta repertoires were private in all groups. No association of the MS cluster with clinical or MRI features was observed, and the need for larger cohorts was stated by the authors. The highest TCR clonal expansion was observed in HAM/TSP patients, whereas the lowest was observed in MS patients, even when compared with healthy controls. In phylogenetic analysis, the repertoires of 18 of 34 MS patients grouped into a cluster of related CDR3 sequences, which suggests a possible signature at the repertoire level.

The sample holds many counts of this clonotype. This clone's antigen is unknown. The input lacks base qualities; no much larger clone sits a single base away. Including the terminal cysteine and phenylalanine, the CDR3 comprises 14 residues. Only the CDR3 DNA is retained, 42 bases long and in frame from the first base. This TCR derives from a woman between 45 and 60 years old with multiple sclerosis. The sequence is built from TRBV21-1 and TRBJ2-1; the table's D call TRBD2 went unverified against the DNA. TRBV21-1 is given as a pseudogene. The sequenced material came from PBMCs. The sequence in DNA is TGTGCCAGCACCTGCTGGAGGGGGAGGAATGAGCAGTTCTTC. The translation is CASTCWRGRNEQFF.